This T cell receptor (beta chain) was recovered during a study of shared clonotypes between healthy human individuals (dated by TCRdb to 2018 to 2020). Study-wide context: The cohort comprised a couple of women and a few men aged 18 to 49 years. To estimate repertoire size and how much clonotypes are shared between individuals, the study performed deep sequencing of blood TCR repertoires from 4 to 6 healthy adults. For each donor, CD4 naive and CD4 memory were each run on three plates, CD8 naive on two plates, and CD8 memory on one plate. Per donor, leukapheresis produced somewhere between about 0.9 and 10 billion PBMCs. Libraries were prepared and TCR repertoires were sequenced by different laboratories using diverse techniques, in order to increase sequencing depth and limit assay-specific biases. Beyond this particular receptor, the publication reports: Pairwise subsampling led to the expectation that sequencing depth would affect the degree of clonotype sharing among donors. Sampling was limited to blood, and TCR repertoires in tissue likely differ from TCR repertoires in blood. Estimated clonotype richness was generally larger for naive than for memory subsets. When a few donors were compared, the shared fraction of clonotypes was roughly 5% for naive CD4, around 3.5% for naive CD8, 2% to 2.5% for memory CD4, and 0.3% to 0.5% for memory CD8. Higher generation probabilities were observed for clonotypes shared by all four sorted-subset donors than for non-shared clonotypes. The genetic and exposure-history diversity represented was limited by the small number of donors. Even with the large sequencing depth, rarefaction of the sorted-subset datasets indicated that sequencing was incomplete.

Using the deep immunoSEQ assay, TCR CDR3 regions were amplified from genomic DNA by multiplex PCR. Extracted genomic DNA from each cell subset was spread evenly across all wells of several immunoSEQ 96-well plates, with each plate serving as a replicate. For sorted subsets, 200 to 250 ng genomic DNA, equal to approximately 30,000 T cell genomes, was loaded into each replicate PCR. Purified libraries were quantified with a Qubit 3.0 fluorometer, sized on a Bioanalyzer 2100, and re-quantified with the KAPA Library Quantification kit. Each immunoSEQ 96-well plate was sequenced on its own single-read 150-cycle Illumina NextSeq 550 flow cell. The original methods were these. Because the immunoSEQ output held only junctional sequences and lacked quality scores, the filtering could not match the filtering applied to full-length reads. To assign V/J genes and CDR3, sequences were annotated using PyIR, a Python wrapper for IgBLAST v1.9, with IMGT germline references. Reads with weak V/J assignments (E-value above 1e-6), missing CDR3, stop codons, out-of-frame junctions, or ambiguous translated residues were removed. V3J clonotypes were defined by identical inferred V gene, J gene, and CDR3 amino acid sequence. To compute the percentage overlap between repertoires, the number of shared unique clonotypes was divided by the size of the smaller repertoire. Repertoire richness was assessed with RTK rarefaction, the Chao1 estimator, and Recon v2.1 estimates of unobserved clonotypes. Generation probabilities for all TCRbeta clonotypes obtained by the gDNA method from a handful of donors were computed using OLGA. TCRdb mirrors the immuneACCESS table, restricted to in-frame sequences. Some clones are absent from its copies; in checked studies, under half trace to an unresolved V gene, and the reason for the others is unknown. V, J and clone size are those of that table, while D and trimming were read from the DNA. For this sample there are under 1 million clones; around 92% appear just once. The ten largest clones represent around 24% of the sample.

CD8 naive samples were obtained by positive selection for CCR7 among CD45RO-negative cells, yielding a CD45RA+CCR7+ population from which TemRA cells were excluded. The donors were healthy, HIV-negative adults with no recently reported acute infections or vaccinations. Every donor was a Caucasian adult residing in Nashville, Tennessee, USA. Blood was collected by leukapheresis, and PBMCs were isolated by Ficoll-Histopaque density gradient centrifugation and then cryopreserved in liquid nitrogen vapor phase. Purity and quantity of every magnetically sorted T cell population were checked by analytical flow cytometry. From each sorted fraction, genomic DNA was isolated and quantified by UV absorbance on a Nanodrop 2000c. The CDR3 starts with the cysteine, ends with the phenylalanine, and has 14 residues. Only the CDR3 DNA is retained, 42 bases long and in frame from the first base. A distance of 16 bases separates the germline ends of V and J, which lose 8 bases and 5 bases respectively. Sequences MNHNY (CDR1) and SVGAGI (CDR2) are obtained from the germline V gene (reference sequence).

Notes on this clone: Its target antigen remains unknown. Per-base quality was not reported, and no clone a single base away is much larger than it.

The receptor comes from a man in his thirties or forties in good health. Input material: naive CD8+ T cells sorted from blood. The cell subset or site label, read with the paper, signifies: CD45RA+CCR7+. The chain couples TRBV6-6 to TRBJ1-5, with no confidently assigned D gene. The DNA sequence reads TGTGCCAGCGAAACAGCGGGCCTCGATCAGCCCCAGCATTTT. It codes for CASETAGLDQPQHF.